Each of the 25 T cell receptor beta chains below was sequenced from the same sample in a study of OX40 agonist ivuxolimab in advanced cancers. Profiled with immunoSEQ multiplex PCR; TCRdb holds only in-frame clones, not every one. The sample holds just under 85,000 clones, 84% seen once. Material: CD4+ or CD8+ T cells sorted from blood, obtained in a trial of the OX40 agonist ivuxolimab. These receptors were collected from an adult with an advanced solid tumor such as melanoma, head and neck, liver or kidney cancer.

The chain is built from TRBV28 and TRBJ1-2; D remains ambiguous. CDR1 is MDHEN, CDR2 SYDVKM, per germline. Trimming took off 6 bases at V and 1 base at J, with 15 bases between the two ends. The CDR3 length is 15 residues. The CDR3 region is CASSSPPAYNYGYTF. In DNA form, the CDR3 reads TGTGCCAGCAGCTCCCCCCCGGCCTATAACTATGGCTACACCTTC.

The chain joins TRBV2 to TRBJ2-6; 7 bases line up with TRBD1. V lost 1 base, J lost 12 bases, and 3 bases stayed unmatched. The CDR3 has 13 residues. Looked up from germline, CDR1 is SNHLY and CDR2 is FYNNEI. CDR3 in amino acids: CASSEEPGGVLTF. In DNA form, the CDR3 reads TGTGCCAGCAGTGAAGAGCCAGGGGGCGTCCTGACTTTC.

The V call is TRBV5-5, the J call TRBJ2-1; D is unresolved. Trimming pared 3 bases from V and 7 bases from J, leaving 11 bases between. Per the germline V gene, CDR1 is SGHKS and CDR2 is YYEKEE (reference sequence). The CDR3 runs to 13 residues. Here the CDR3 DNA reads TGTGCCAGCAGCTCCCTTGAGGTGAATGAGCAGTTCTTC. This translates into CASSSLEVNEQFF.

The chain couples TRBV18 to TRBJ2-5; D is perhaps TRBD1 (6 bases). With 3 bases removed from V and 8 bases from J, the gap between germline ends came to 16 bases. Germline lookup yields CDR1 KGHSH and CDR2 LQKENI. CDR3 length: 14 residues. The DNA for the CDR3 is TGTGCCAGCTCACCTCCGGGACAACCGGAAACCCAGTACTTC. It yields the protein CASSPPGQPETQYF.

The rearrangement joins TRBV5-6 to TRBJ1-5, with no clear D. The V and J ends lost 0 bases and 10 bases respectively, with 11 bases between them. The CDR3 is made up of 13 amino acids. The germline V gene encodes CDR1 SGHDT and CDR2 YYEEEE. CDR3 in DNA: TGTGCCAGCAGCTTGGGGCAGGAGCGACCCCAGCATTTT. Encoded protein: CASSLGQERPQHF.

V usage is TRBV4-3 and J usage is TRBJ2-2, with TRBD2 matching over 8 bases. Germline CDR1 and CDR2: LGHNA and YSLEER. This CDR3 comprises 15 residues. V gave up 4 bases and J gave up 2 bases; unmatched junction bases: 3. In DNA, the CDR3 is TGCGCCAGCAGCCCTGCGGGGGGAAACACCGGGGAGCTGTTTTTT. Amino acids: CASSPAGGNTGELFF.

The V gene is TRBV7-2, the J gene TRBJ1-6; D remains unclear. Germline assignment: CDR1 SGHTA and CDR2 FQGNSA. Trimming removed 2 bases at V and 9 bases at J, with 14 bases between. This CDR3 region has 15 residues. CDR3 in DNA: TGTGCCAGCAGCTTAAGTGTGCCCGGAGGTTCACCCCTCCACTTT. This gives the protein CASSLSVPGGSPLHF.

The CDR3 region has the DNA TGTGCCAGCAGTTCCCTTTCCCGGGACGGCAATTCACCCCTCCACTTT. Translation: CASSSLSRDGNSPLHF. The chain recombines TRBV25-1 with TRBJ1-6, with a tentative D call TRBD1 (5 bases). This CDR3 has 16 residues. The V end lost 5 bases, the J end lost 7 bases, and 18 bases lay between the germline ends. The germline gives CDR1 MGHDK, CDR2 SYGVNS.

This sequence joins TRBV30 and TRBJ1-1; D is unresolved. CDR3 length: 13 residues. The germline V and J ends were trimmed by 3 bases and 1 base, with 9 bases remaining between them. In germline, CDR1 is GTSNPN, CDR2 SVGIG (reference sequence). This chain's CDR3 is CAWRRASNTEAFF. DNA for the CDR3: TGTGCCTGGAGACGGGCCTCGAACACTGAAGCTTTCTTT.

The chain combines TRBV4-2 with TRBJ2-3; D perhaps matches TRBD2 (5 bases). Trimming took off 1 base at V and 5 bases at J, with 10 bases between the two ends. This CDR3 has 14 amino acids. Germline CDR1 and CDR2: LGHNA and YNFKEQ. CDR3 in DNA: TGTGCCAGCAGCCAAGTTGCGGCGGGAGATACGCAGTATTTT. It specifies CASSQVAAGDTQYF.

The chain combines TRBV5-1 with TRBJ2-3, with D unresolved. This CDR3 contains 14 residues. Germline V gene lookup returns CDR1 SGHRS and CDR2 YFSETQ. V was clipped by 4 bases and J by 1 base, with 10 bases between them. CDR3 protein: CASSPRGGTDTQYF. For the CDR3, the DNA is TGCGCCAGCAGCCCCCGCGGAGGCACAGATACGCAGTATTTT. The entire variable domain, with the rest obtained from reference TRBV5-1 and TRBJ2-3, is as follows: KAGVTQTPRYLIKTRGQQVTLSCSPISGHRSVSWYQQTPGQGLQFLFEYFSETQRNKGNFPGRFSGRQFSNSRSEMNVSTLELGDSALYLCASSPRGGTDTQYFGPGTRLTVL.

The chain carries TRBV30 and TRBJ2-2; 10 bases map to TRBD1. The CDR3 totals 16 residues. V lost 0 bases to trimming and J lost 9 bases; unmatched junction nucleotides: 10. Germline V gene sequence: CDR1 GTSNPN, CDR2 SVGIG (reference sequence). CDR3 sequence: CAWSVRGTGERRELFF. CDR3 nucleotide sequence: TGTGCCTGGAGTGTAAGGGGGACAGGGGAAAGAAGGGAGCTGTTTTTT. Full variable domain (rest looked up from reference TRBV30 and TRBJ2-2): SQTIHQWPATLVQPVGSPLSLECTVEGTSNPNLYWYRQAAGRGLQLLFYSVGIGQISSEVPQNLSASRPQDRQFILSSKKLLLSDSGFYLCAWSVRGTGERRELFFGEGSRLTVL.

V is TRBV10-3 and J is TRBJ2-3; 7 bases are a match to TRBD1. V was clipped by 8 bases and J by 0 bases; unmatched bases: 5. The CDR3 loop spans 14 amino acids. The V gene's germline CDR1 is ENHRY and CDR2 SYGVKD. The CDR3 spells CAISPGQSTDTQYF. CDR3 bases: TGTGCCATCTCTCCGGGACAGAGCACAGATACGCAGTATTTT.

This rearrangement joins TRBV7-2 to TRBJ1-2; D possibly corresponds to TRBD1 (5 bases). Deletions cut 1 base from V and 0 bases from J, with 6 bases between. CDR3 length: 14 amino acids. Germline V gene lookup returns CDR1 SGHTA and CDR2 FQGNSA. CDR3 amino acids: CASSLGGANYGYTF. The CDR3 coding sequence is TGTGCCAGCAGCTTAGGAGGGGCTAACTATGGCTACACCTTC.

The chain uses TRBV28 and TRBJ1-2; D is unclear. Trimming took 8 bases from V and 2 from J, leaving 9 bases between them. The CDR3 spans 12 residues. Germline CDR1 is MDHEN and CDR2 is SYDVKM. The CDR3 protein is CASRQLNYGYTF. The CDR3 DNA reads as TGTGCCAGCCGGCAGTTGAACTATGGCTACACCTTC.

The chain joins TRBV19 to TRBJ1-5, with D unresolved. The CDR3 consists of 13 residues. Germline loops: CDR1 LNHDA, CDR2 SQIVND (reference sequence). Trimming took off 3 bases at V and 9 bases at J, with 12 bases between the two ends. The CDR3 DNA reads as TGTGCCAGTAGTATGACCTCAGCTCGGCCCCAGCATTTT. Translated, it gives CASSMTSARPQHF. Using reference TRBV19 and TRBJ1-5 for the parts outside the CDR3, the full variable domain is DGGITQSPKYLFRKEGQNVTLSCEQNLNHDAMYWYRQDPGQGLRLIYYSQIVNDFQKGDIAEGYSVSREKKESFPLTVTSAQKNPTAFYLCASSMTSARPQHFGDGTRLSIL.

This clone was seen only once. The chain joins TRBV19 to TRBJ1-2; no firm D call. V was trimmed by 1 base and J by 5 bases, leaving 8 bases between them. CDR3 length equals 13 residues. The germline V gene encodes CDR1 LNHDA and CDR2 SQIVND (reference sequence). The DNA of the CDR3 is TGTGCCAGTAGTATAGCGGGTCTGTATGGCTACACCTTC. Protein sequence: CASSIAGLYGYTF.

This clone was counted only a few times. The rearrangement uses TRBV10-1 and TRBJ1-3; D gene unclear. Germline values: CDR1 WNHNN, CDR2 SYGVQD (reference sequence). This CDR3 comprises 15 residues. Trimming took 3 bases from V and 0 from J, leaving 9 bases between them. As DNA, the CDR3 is TGCGCCAGCAGTGATGGCACCGGCTCTGGAAACACCATATATTTT. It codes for CASSDGTGSGNTIYF.

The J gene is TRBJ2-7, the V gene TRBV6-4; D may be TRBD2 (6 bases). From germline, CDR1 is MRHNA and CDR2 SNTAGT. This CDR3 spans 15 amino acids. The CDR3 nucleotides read TGTGACAAGAGGAGGGCCACCAATACAGGCGACGAGCAGTACGTC. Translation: CDKRRATNTGDEQYV.

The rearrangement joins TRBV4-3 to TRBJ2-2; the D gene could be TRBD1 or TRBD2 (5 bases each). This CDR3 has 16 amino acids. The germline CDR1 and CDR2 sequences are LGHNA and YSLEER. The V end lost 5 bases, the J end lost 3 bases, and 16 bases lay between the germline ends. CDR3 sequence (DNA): TGCGCCAGCAGCTCCCGGGGACCACGAGACACCGGGGAGCTGTTTTTT. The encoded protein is CASSSRGPRDTGELFF.

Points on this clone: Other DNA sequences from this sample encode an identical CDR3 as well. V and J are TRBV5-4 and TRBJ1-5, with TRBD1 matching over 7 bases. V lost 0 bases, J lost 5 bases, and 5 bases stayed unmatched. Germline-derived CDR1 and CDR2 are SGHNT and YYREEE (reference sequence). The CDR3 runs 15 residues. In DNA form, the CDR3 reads TGTGCCAGCAGCTTGGATCCTACAGGGGATCAGCCCCAGCATTTT. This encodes CASSLDPTGDQPQHF.

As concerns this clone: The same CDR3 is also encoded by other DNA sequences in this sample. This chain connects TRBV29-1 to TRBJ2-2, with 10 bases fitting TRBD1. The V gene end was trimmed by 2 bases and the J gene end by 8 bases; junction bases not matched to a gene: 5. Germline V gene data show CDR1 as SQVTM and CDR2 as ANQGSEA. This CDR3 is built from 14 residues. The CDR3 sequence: CSVERTGGSGELFF. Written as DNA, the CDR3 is TGCAGCGTTGAAAGGACAGGGGGGTCTGGGGAGCTGTTTTTT.

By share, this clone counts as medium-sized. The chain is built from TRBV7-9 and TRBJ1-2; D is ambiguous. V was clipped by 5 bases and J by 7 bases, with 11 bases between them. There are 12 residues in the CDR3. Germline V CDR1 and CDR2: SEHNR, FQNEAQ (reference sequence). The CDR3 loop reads CASSLQAAGYTF. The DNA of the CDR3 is TGTGCCAGCAGCCTCCAGGCGGCTGGCTACACCTTC.

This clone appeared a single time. CDR3 amino acids: CASSLYGTGGSSNQPQHF. The DNA of the CDR3 is TGTGCCAGCAGTTTATACGGGACAGGGGGTAGTAGCAATCAGCCCCAGCATTTT. This sequence joins TRBV27 and TRBJ1-5, with 11 bases that match TRBD1. J gave up 0 bases and V 1 base, and 5 bases lay outside the gene matches. CDR3 length: 18 residues. The germline gives CDR1 MNHEY, CDR2 SMNVEV (reference sequence).

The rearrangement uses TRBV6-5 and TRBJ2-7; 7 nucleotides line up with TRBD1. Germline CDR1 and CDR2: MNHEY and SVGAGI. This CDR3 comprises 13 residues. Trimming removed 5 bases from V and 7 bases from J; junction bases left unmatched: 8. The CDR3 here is CASSERQGWEQYV. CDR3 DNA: TGTGCCAGCAGTGAAAGACAGGGCTGGGAGCAGTACGTC.